These T cell receptor beta chains were read from a single sample in a study of tumor-infiltrating lymphocytes in primary liver carcinoma. TCRdb fed the multiplex PCR reads into MiXCR, producing one record per CDR3 protein. The table lists roughly 20,000 distinct CDR3 sequences, 79% of them singletons. The sequenced sample was liver tumor tissue from sampling region 4. The receptors derive from a woman aged 25 to 45 with primary liver carcinoma and hepatitis B virus infection. The CDR3 runs from the conserved cysteine through the conserved F or W. The order of the fields is J gene, clone size, V gene, D gene, CDR3 DNA, CDR3 protein. D genes are given only for firm matches. A clone size is listed for some rows: how often the clone was seen (once, few, many), or a class if it is expanded.

>TRBJ2-3|NA|TRBV12-3/TRBV12-4|NA
TGTGCCAACACTTATCAGAACACAGATACGCAGTATTTT
CANTYQNTDTQYF
>TRBJ2-7|NA|TRBV7-8|NA
TGTGCCAGCAGTTCAGGTGCGGAAGTGCAGTACTTC
CASSSGAEVQYF
>TRBJ2-1|NA|TRBV4-3|NA
TGCGCCAGCAGCCAAGATGAGGGGAGTTCCTACAATGAGCAGTTCTTC
CASSQDEGSSYNEQFF
>TRBJ1-2|NA|TRBV12-3/TRBV12-4|NA
TGTGTCAGCAGCTTATGTCTCTCCCACGACTGTGGCTACACCTTC
CVSSLCLSHDCGYTF
>TRBJ2-1|NA|TRBV28|TRBD1
TGTGCCGGCAGATCCGGGACAGGGGAGGTTATTGGGCAGTTCTTC
CAGRSGTGEVIGQFF
>TRBJ1-1|once|TRBV28|TRBD1
TGCGGCAGCACTAGGGACAGGGTTAATGCAGCTTTCTTT
CGSTRDRVNAAFF
>TRBJ2-5|NA|TRBV29-1|TRBD1
TGCGGCGTCGTCAGTTGGACAGGGGAGATACAGTACTTC
CGVVSWTGEIQYF
>TRBJ2-3|NA|TRBV6-5|NA
TGTACCGGCAGCCCCCGACCCGCAGATGTGCAGTATTTT
CTGSPRPADVQYF
>TRBJ2-1|medium-sized|TRBV28|TRBD2
TGTGCCACCCTGACCTCAGCGGGAGGGCTTAATGAGCAGTTCTTC
CATLTSAGGLNEQFF
>TRBJ2-7|NA|TRBV11-2|NA
TGTGCCAGCAGCTTAGGAGCTAGCGATTCCTACGAGCAATACTTC
CASSLGASDSYEQYF
>TRBJ2-1|NA|TRBV10-3|TRBD2
TGTGCCATCGGTGAGTCGACAGCGGGAGCCTACAATGAACAGTTCTTC
CAIGESTAGAYNEQFF
>TRBJ2-7|many|TRBV28|TRBD1
TGTGCCAGCAGGGGAAGGGACAGGATTTACGAGCAGTACTTC
CASRGRDRIYEQYF
>TRBJ1-2|NA|TRBV7-9|NA
TGTGCCGGCAGCCCTTGGACAGCCTTCTATGGCCACACCTTC
CAGSPWTAFYGHTF
>TRBJ2-7|NA|TRBV11-2|NA
TGTACCAGCAGCTTAGGAGGTACAGCTATGAGCTCCTACGAGCAGTACTTT
CTSSLGGTAMSSYEQYF
>TRBJ1-6|NA|TRBV11-3|NA
TGTGCCAGCAACTTTAAGTGGAGTTATAATTCACCCTCCCACTTT
CASNFKWSYNSPSHF